The clone carrying this T cell receptor beta chain came up once. Its antigen remains unknown. The record originates from a study of metastatic and nonmetastatic thyroid tumors. Study at large: Malignant and benign thyroid patients had repertoires compared in peripheral blood and tumor or nodule tissue. Overall study findings and caveats: According to reports, the diversity of TCR beta was significantly higher in malignant thyroid tumors than in benign nodules, and this held in both blood and tumor samples.

All patients reached thyroid surgery having received no treatment beforehand. Original processing notes: Building a distant-metastasis classifier for papillary thyroid cancer drew on CDR3 differences across clinicopathological groups. Using MiXCR, TCRdb re-called clones from the PCR reads. TCRdb's processing, not the authors' own work, is the source of the V and J calls. The table includes roughly 13,000 clones, about 25% detected once. The CDR3 totals 19 residues. The ends lost 9 bases at V and 7 bases at J; junction bases unmatched: 20. Looked up from germline, CDR1 is MGHDK and CDR2 is SYGVNS. The sample taken for sequencing was tumor tissue. The source is a female donor with papillary thyroid cancer or a benign thyroid nodule (not recorded which). Some clones in this sample may be carry-over from other donors' samples. The genes are TRBV25-1 and TRBJ2-1; 14 nucleotides match TRBD2. CDR3 sequence reads: CASSRRGLAGGSEQNEQFF. The CDR3 coding sequence is TGTGCCAGTAGTAGGCGCGGACTAGCGGGAGGATCGGAGCAGAATGAGCAGTTCTTC.